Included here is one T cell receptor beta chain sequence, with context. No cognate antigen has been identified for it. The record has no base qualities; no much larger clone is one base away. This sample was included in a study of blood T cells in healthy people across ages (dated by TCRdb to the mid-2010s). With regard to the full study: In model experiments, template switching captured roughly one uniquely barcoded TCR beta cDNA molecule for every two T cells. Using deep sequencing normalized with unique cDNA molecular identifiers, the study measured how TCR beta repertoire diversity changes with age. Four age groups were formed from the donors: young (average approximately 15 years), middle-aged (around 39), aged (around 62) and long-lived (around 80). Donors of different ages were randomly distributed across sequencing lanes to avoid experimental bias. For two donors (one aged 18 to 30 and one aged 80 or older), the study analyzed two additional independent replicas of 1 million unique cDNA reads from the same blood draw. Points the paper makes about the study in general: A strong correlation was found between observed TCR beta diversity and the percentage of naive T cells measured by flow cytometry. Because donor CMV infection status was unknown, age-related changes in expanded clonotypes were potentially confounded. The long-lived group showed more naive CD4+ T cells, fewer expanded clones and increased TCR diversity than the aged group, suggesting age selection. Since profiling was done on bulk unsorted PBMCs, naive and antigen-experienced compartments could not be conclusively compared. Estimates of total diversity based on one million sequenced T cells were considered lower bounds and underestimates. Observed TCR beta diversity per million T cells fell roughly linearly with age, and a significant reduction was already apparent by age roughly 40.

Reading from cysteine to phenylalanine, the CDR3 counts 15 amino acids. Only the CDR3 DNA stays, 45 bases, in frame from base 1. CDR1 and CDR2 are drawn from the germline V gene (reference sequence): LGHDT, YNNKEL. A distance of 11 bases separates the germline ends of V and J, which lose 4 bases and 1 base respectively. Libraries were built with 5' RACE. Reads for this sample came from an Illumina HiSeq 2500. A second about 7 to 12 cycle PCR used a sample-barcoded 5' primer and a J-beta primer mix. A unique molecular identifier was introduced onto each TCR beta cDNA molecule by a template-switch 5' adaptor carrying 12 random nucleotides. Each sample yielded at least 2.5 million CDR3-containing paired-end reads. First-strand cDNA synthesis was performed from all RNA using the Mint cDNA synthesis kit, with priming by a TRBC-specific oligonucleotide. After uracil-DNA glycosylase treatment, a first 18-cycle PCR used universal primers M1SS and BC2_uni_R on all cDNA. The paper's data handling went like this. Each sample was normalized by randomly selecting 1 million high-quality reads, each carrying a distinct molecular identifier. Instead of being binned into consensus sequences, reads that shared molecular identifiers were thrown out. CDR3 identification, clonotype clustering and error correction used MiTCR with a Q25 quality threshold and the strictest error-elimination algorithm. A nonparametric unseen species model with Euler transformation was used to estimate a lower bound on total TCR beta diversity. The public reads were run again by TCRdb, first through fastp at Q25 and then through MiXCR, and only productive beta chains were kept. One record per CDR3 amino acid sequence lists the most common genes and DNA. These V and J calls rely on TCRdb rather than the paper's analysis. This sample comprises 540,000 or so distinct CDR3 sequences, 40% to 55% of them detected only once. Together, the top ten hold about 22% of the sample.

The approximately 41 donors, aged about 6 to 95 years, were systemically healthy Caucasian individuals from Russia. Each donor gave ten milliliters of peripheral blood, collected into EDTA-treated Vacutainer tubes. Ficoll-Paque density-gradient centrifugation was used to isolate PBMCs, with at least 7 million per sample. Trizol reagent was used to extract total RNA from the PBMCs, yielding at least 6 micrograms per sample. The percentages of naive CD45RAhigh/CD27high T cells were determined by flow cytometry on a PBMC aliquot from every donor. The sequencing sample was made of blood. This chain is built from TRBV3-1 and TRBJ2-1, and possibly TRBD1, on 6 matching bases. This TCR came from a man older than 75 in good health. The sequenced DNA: TGTGCCAGCAGCCGTAGCAGGGGTTCCTACAATGAGCAGTTCTTC. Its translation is CASSRSRGSYNEQFF.